The T cell receptor beta chain under discussion was sequenced for a study of cytomegalovirus exposure and HLA in healthy donors. Findings of the study overall: TCR beta V- and J-gene trimming was later associated with a missense DCLRE1C variant. Reports showed the classifier diagnosing cytomegalovirus status with high specificity and sensitivity. Cytomegalovirus association was listed for around 180 TCR beta chains.

Remarks on this clone: Its antigen is currently unknown.

PCR amplification relied on 60 Vbeta primers (plus 13 Jbeta primers). In the authors' methods: About 12 million shared chains were among the approximately 82 million unique TCR beta chains that a later analysis counted. The method was immunoSEQ multiplex PCR; TCRdb's version includes in-frame clones alone and lacks a portion of them. That table is the source of V, J and clone size, and D and trimming were worked out from the DNA. The data hold approximately 110,000 clones, with 75% to 85% observed a single time. This TCR came from a man between 18 and 35 years old in good health and CMV-seronegative. Sequencing was carried out using PBMCs.

DNA for the CDR3: TGTGCCAGCAGCTTGAGGCAGGACCAAGAGACCCAGTACTTC. Amino acid sequence: CASSLRQDQETQYF. The gene calls are TRBV5-4 and TRBJ2-5; D ambiguous. Germline CDR1 and CDR2: SGHNT and YYREEE (reference sequence). V shed 1 base and J shed 0 bases, with 7 bases lying between them. CDR3 length: 14 residues.